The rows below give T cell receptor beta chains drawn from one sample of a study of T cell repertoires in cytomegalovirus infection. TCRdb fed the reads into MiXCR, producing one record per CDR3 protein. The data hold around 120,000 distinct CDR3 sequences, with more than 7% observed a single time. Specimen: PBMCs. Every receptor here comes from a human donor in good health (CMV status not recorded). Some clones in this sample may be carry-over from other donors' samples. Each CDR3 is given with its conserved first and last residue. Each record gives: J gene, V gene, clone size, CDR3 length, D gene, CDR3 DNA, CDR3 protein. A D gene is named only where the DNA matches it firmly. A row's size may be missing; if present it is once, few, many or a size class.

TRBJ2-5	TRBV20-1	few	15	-	TGCAGTGCTAGCAAGACCCCGCGGGGCCAAGAGACCCAGTACTTC	CSASKTPRGQETQYF
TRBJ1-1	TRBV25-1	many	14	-	TGTGCCAGCAGCCAAGACAGACGAACCGATGAAGCTTTCTTT	CASSQDRRTDEAFF
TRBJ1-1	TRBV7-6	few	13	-	TGTGCCAGCAGCTTAACGGGGCCCGCTGAAGCTTTCTTT	CASSLTGPAEAFF
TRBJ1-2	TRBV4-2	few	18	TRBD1	TGTGCCAGCAGCCAAGATAGGGCAGGGGGCAGAGGTAACTATGGCTACACCTTC	CASSQDRAGGRGNYGYTF
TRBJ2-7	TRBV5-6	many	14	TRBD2	TGTGCCAGCAGTCCACCGGGACTAGCTTTCGAGCAGTACTTC	CASSPPGLAFEQYF
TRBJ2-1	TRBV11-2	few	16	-	TGTGCCAGCAGCTCCCGGGAAGCCACCAACTACAATGAGCAGTTCTTC	CASSSREATNYNEQFF
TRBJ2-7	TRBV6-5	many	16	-	TGTGCCAGCAGTTACGCATTTCAGGGGAACTCCTACGAGCAGTACTTC	CASSYAFQGNSYEQYF
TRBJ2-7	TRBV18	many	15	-	TGTGCCAGCTCACCCCTCGAGACCAGGACCTACGAGCAGTACTTC	CASSPLETRTYEQYF
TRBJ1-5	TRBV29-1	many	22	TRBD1	TGCAGCGTTGTGGGGTCCCGGGACAGGGGTTTTTGGGAGGTTTATAGCAATCAGCCCCAGCATTTT	CSVVGSRDRGFWEVYSNQPQHF
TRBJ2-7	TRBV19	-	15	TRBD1	TGTGCCAGTAGTATAAGTCGGACAGGGACCTACGAGCAGTACTTC	CASSISRTGTYEQYF
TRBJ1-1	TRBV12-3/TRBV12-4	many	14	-	TGTGCCAGCAGCCCCCCCGGGACCCTCAAGGGAGCTTTCTTT	CASSPPGTLKGAFF
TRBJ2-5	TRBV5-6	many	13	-	TGTGCCAGCAGCTTGGCAGATTTCAAGACCCAGTACTTC	CASSLADFKTQYF
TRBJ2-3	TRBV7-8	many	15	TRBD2	TGTGCCAGCAGCCGAAGCGGGGGGGCCGGAGATACGCAGTATTTT	CASSRSGGAGDTQYF
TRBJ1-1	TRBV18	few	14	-	TGTGCCAGCTCTAGTCGGGGCCGAGACACTGAAGCTTTCTTT	CASSSRGRDTEAFF
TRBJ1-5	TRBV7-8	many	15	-	TGTGCCAGCAGCCCCGATGGAGATAGCAATCAGCCCCAGCATTTT	CASSPDGDSNQPQHF
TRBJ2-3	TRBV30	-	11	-	TGTGCCTGGAGTGACCCAGATACGCAGTATTTT	CAWSDPDTQYF
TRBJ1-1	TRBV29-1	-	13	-	TGCAGCGTGCGCCCGACGGTGAACACTGAAGCTTGCTTT	CSVRPTVNTEACF
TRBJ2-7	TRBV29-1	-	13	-	TGCAGCGACACGGAGGACAGCTCCTACGAGCAGTACTTC	CSDTEDSSYEQYF
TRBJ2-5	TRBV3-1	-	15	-	TGTGCCAGCAGCCCCTTAAGGGGGGGCCAAGAGACCCAGTACTTC	CASSPLRGGQETQYF
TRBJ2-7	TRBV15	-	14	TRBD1	TGTGCCACCAGCAGAGCGGACAGGGACTACGAGCAGTACTTC	CATSRADRDYEQYF
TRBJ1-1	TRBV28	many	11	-	TGTGCCAGCAAAGTTAGAACTGAAGCTTTCTTT	CASKVRTEAFF
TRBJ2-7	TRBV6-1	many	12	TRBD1	TGTGCCAGCAGTCCCAGGGGGTATGAGCAGTACTTC	CASSPRGYEQYF
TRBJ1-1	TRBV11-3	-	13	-	TGTGCCAGCAGCTTTTACAGGGACGCTGAAGCTTTCTTT	CASSFYRDAEAFF
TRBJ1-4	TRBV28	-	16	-	TGTGCCAGCAGTCGGACAAGGGGTTTGCTATCTGGAAAACTGTTTTTT	CASSRTRGLLSGKLFF
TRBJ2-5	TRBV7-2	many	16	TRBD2	TGTGCCAGCAGCATAGCAAGCGGGGTGAAACAAGAGACCCAGTACTTC	CASSIASGVKQETQYF
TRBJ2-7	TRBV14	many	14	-	TGTGCCAGCAGCCCCCTTAGGAACACCTACGAGCAGTACTTC	CASSPLRNTYEQYF
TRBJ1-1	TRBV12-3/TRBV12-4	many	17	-	TGTGCCAGCAGTTTTATTCCCCTAGGCAGGGCCGCCCTTGAGGCTTTCTTT	CASSFIPLGRAALEAFF
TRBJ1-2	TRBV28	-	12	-	TGTGCCAGCAGCCGAGGGACCGAGAACTACACCTTC	CASSRGTENYTF
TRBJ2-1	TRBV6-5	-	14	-	TGTGCCAGCAGTTACTCGAACGGTCACAATGAGCAGTTCTTC	CASSYSNGHNEQFF
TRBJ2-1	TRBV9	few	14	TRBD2	TGTGCCAGCAGTAAAAGCGGGGGGGCTAATGAGCAGTTCTTC	CASSKSGGANEQFF
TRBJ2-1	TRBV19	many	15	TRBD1	TGTGCCAGTACCACGGGACAGGGGATCGTGGATGAGCAGTTCTTC	CASTTGQGIVDEQFF
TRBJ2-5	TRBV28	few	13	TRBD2	TGTGCCAGCCGGGGGGGGGCAGCGGAGACCCAGTACTTC	CASRGGAAETQYF
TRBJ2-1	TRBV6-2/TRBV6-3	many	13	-	TGTGCCAGCAGCAAAGGTTGGCAGGCAGAGCAGTTCTTC	CASSKGWQAEQFF
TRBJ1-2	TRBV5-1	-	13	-	TGCGCCAGCAGCTTGGATCCCGCTTATGGCTACACCTTC	CASSLDPAYGYTF
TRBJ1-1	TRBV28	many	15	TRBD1	TGTGCCAGCAGTTTATCGGCAGGGGGGAGTACTGAAGCTTTCTTT	CASSLSAGGSTEAFF
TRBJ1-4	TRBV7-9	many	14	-	TGTGCCAGCAGTGGACTCGCCCCGGATGAAAAACTGTTTTTT	CASSGLAPDEKLFF
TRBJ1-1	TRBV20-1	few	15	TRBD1	TGCAGTGCCCGACGGTTAGGACAGGGACAACCTGAAGCTTTCTTT	CSARRLGQGQPEAFF
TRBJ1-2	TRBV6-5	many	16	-	TGTGCCAGCAGCCAAGACCCGGGAGCCAAACAGGATGGCTACACCTTC	CASSQDPGAKQDGYTF
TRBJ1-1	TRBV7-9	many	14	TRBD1	TGTGCCAGCAGCCCGGGGACAGGGAAAACTGAAGCTTTCTTT	CASSPGTGKTEAFF
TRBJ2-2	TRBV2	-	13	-	TGTGCCAGCAGTGTGGTCGGAGCCGGGGAGCTGTTTTTT	CASSVVGAGELFF
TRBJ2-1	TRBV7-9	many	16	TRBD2	TGTGCCAGCTACAAAATTGGGCTAGCGGGAGGTAGGGAGCAGTTCTTC	CASYKIGLAGGREQFF
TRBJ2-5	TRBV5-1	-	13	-	TGCGCCAGCAGCAATCAGATGGGTGAGACCCAGTACTTC	CASSNQMGETQYF
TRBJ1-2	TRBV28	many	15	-	TGTGCCAGCAGTAATACAGGGAATGCCCTCTATGGCTACACCTTC	CASSNTGNALYGYTF
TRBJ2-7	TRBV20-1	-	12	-	TGCAGGGTGAGGAGGGACTCCTACGAGCAGTACTTC	CRVRRDSYEQYF
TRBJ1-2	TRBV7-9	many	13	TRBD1	TGTGCCAGCAGCTCCGACAGGGGTGACGGCTACACCTTC	CASSSDRGDGYTF
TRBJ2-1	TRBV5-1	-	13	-	TGCGCCAGCAGGGGGGACGAATTCAGCGAGCAGTTCTTC	CASRGDEFSEQFF